The rows below give T cell receptor beta chains drawn from one sample of a study of blood T cell repertoires in COVID-19. The repertoire was sequenced with immunoSEQ multiplex PCR; TCRdb's copy has only in-frame clones and lacks some. The repertoire holds a few hundred thousand clones, roughly 89% seen once, with approximately 9% in the top ten. Sequencing was done on a sample of PBMCs or T cells enriched from blood (not recorded which). The receptor source for this set is a woman between 18 and 30 years old who had recovered from COVID-19. Each CDR3 is given with its conserved first and last residue. Fields, in order: clone size, V gene, J gene, D gene, CDR3 protein, CDR3 DNA. D genes are given only for firm matches. Clone size is stated in some rows and not others, as once, few, many or a class when expanded.

abundance: once; v_gene: TRBV19; j_gene: TRBJ2-7; d_gene: TRBD2; CDR3aa: CASSALAGETYEQYF; CDR3nt: TGTGCCAGTAGTGCACTAGCGGGGGAAACCTACGAGCAGTACTTC
abundance: NA; v_gene: TRBV4-3; j_gene: TRBJ2-2; d_gene: TRBD2; CDR3aa: CASSQAGTSRNTGELFF; CDR3nt: TGCGCCAGCAGCCAAGCCGGGACTAGCCGGAACACCGGGGAGCTGTTTTTT
abundance: once; v_gene: TRBV9; j_gene: TRBJ2-1; d_gene: TRBD2; CDR3aa: CASSEGLAVHNEQFF; CDR3nt: TGTGCCAGCAGTGAGGGACTAGCGGTTCACAATGAGCAGTTCTTC
abundance: NA; v_gene: TRBV20-1; j_gene: TRBJ2-1; d_gene: NA; CDR3aa: CSASGVEQFF; CDR3nt: TGCAGTGCTAGCGGGGTTGAGCAGTTCTTC
abundance: NA; v_gene: TRBV9; j_gene: TRBJ1-1; d_gene: NA; CDR3aa: CASSGPGDTEAFF; CDR3nt: TGTGCCAGCAGCGGCCCAGGGGACACTGAAGCTTTCTTT
abundance: NA; v_gene: TRBV7-2; j_gene: TRBJ2-1; d_gene: TRBD2; CDR3aa: CASSLVAGGPFNEQFF; CDR3nt: TGTGCCAGCAGCTTAGTGGCGGGAGGGCCTTTCAATGAGCAGTTCTTC
abundance: NA; v_gene: TRBV28; j_gene: TRBJ2-7; d_gene: TRBD1; CDR3aa: CASRTGGTYEQYF; CDR3nt: TGTGCCTCACGGACAGGGGGCACCTACGAGCAGTACTTC
abundance: few; v_gene: TRBV11-2; j_gene: TRBJ1-3; d_gene: NA; CDR3aa: CASSSSSGNTIYF; CDR3nt: TGTGCCAGCAGCTCCAGCTCTGGAAACACCATATATTTT
abundance: NA; v_gene: TRBV28; j_gene: TRBJ2-1; d_gene: TRBD1; CDR3aa: CASKDSRDRIGNEQFF; CDR3nt: TGTGCCAGCAAGGACAGCCGGGACAGAATAGGGAATGAGCAGTTCTTC
abundance: NA; v_gene: TRBV29-1; j_gene: TRBJ2-1; d_gene: NA; CDR3aa: CSTRWGTSVDGEQFF; CDR3nt: TGCAGCACCCGTTGGGGGACAAGTGTAGACGGTGAGCAGTTCTTC
abundance: NA; v_gene: TRBV18; j_gene: TRBJ2-2; d_gene: TRBD1; CDR3aa: CASSPDRTGELFF; CDR3nt: TGTGCCAGCTCTCCGGACAGGACCGGGGAGCTGTTTTTT
abundance: NA; v_gene: TRBV19; j_gene: TRBJ1-4; d_gene: NA; CDR3aa: CASSTRTATNEKLFF; CDR3nt: TGTGCCAGTAGTACAAGGACAGCAACTAATGAAAAACTGTTTTTT
abundance: NA; v_gene: TRBV27; j_gene: TRBJ1-1; d_gene: NA; CDR3aa: CASSFSPGSGTEAFF; CDR3nt: TGTGCCAGCAGTTTTTCCCCCGGGTCGGGAACTGAAGCTTTCTTT
abundance: many; v_gene: TRBV27; j_gene: TRBJ1-1; d_gene: NA; CDR3aa: CASRQRQNTNTEAFF; CDR3nt: TGTGCCAGCAGACAAAGACAGAATACGAACACTGAAGCTTTCTTT
abundance: NA; v_gene: TRBV7-6; j_gene: TRBJ1-2; d_gene: NA; CDR3aa: CASSLGAEPYGYTF; CDR3nt: TGTGCCAGCAGCTTAGGGGCAGAGCCTTATGGCTACACCTTC
abundance: NA; v_gene: TRBV28; j_gene: TRBJ1-5; d_gene: NA; CDR3aa: CASSPGGSNQPQHF; CDR3nt: TGTGCCAGCAGTCCGGGGGGAAGCAATCAGCCCCAGCATTTT
abundance: NA; v_gene: TRBV4-1; j_gene: TRBJ2-1; d_gene: TRBD2; CDR3aa: CASSLPSGNNEQFF; CDR3nt: TGCGCCAGCAGTCTTCCTAGCGGCAACAATGAGCAGTTCTTC
abundance: NA; v_gene: TRBV27; j_gene: TRBJ2-1; d_gene: TRBD2; CDR3aa: CASSLWASGGADEQFF; CDR3nt: TGTGCCAGCAGTTTATGGGCTAGCGGGGGGGCTGATGAGCAGTTCTTC
abundance: NA; v_gene: TRBV6-5; j_gene: TRBJ2-1; d_gene: NA; CDR3aa: CASSHREGEQFF; CDR3nt: TGTGCCAGCAGTCACAGGGAGGGTGAGCAGTTCTTC
abundance: NA; v_gene: TRBV18; j_gene: TRBJ2-2; d_gene: TRBD1; CDR3aa: CASSLQGAQTGELFF; CDR3nt: TGTGCCAGCTCTCTACAGGGGGCGCAAACCGGGGAGCTGTTTTTT
abundance: once; v_gene: TRBV28; j_gene: TRBJ1-2; d_gene: NA; CDR3aa: CASSLRQLNYGYTF; CDR3nt: TGTGCCAGCAGTTTACGACAGCTCAACTATGGCTACACCTTC
abundance: NA; v_gene: TRBV7-2; j_gene: TRBJ2-3; d_gene: TRBD2; CDR3aa: CASSLVAGVGTDTQYF; CDR3nt: TGTGCCAGCAGCTTAGTAGCGGGGGTCGGCACAGATACGCAGTATTTT
abundance: NA; v_gene: TRBV5-4; j_gene: TRBJ1-4; d_gene: TRBD1; CDR3aa: CASSSQDRASNEKLFF; CDR3nt: TGTGCCAGCAGCTCCCAGGACAGGGCCTCTAATGAAAAACTGTTTTTT
abundance: once; v_gene: TRBV6-2/TRBV6-3; j_gene: TRBJ1-1; d_gene: NA; CDR3aa: CASSPLNVNTEAFF; CDR3nt: TGTGCCAGCAGTCCACTCAACGTGAACACTGAAGCTTTCTTT
abundance: NA; v_gene: TRBV4-3; j_gene: TRBJ2-1; d_gene: NA; CDR3aa: CASSQGGGIYNEQFF; CDR3nt: TGCGCCAGCAGCCAGGGTGGGGGGATCTACAATGAGCAGTTCTTC
abundance: NA; v_gene: TRBV11-2; j_gene: TRBJ1-2; d_gene: TRBD1; CDR3aa: CASSRYRGPRRDYGYTF; CDR3nt: TGTGCCAGCAGCCGTTATAGGGGGCCAAGACGGGACTATGGCTACACCTTC
abundance: NA; v_gene: TRBV27; j_gene: TRBJ1-1; d_gene: NA; CDR3aa: CASSTARRQSSRTEAFF; CDR3nt: TGTGCCAGCAGTACTGCCCGCCGACAGTCCTCCCGGACTGAAGCTTTCTTT
abundance: once; v_gene: TRBV7-9; j_gene: TRBJ1-2; d_gene: NA; CDR3aa: CASSLAGVRSLNYGYTF; CDR3nt: TGTGCCAGCAGCCTCGCCGGAGTCCGGAGCCTGAACTATGGCTACACCTTC
abundance: NA; v_gene: TRBV9; j_gene: TRBJ2-7; d_gene: TRBD1; CDR3aa: CASSREPGQGANEQYF; CDR3nt: TGTGCCAGCAGCCGCGAGCCGGGACAGGGGGCCAACGAGCAGTACTTC
abundance: few; v_gene: TRBV30; j_gene: TRBJ1-2; d_gene: NA; CDR3aa: CAWTEQGSYTF; CDR3nt: TGTGCCTGGACGGAACAGGGCAGCTACACCTTC
abundance: NA; v_gene: TRBV7-9; j_gene: TRBJ2-3; d_gene: NA; CDR3aa: CASTLDTDTQYF; CDR3nt: TGTGCCAGCACCCTAGACACAGATACGCAGTATTTT
abundance: NA; v_gene: TRBV6-5; j_gene: TRBJ2-7; d_gene: NA; CDR3aa: CASSPGGTGTYEQYF; CDR3nt: TGTGCCAGCAGTCCGGGGGGGACAGGGACCTACGAGCAGTACTTC
abundance: NA; v_gene: TRBV5-1; j_gene: TRBJ2-7; d_gene: TRBD2; CDR3aa: CASSLVSGGYEQYF; CDR3nt: TGCGCCAGCAGCTTGGTGTCGGGAGGCTACGAGCAGTACTTC
abundance: few; v_gene: TRBV7-3; j_gene: TRBJ2-1; d_gene: NA; CDR3aa: CASSLGRGSEQFF; CDR3nt: TGTGCCAGCAGCTTAGGGCGGGGCAGTGAGCAGTTCTTC
abundance: few; v_gene: TRBV3-1/TRBV3-2; j_gene: TRBJ2-5; d_gene: TRBD2; CDR3aa: CASSQGTSGRAGEETQYF; CDR3nt: TGTGCCAGCAGCCAAGGTACTAGCGGGAGGGCCGGGGAAGAGACCCAGTACTTC
abundance: NA; v_gene: TRBV7-2; j_gene: TRBJ1-1; d_gene: NA; CDR3aa: CASSLYNTEAFF; CDR3nt: TGTGCCAGCAGCTTATATAACACTGAAGCTTTCTTT
abundance: NA; v_gene: TRBV9; j_gene: TRBJ2-2; d_gene: NA; CDR3aa: CASSVNGELFF; CDR3nt: TGTGCCAGCAGCGTCAACGGGGAGCTGTTTTTT
abundance: NA; v_gene: TRBV25-1; j_gene: TRBJ1-2; d_gene: TRBD1; CDR3aa: CASSVAGGNYGYTF; CDR3nt: TGTGCCAGCAGTGTTGCAGGGGGTAACTATGGCTACACCTTC
abundance: NA; v_gene: TRBV30; j_gene: TRBJ1-2; d_gene: NA; CDR3aa: CAWSGGSGYGYTF; CDR3nt: TGTGCCTGGAGTGGTGGGTCGGGGTATGGCTACACCTTC
abundance: NA; v_gene: TRBV10-3; j_gene: TRBJ1-5; d_gene: NA; CDR3aa: CAISERERQPQHF; CDR3nt: TGTGCCATCAGTGAAAGGGAGAGGCAGCCCCAGCATTTT
abundance: NA; v_gene: TRBV14; j_gene: TRBJ2-6; d_gene: NA; CDR3aa: CASSQEADPFANVLTF; CDR3nt: TGTGCCAGCAGCCAAGAAGCCGATCCTTTCGCCAACGTCCTGACTTTC
abundance: NA; v_gene: TRBV7-2; j_gene: TRBJ1-1; d_gene: NA; CDR3aa: CASSLEWGRNTEAFF; CDR3nt: TGTGCCAGCAGCTTAGAGTGGGGGCGGAACACTGAAGCTTTCTTT
abundance: NA; v_gene: TRBV6-1; j_gene: TRBJ1-2; d_gene: TRBD1; CDR3aa: CASSESQGSGYTF; CDR3nt: TGTGCCAGCAGTGAATCACAGGGGAGCGGCTACACCTTC
abundance: NA; v_gene: TRBV25-1; j_gene: TRBJ2-2; d_gene: TRBD1; CDR3aa: CASRQGNTGELFF; CDR3nt: TGTGCCAGCCGACAGGGGAACACCGGGGAGCTGTTTTTT
abundance: NA; v_gene: TRBV29-1; j_gene: TRBJ2-7; d_gene: NA; CDR3aa: CSVVGDTLGPYEQYF; CDR3nt: TGCAGCGTCGTCGGGGACACCCTTGGACCGTACGAGCAGTACTTC
abundance: NA; v_gene: TRBV9; j_gene: TRBJ2-2; d_gene: TRBD2; CDR3aa: CASSVGLAGLTNTGELFF; CDR3nt: TGTGCCAGCAGCGTAGGACTAGCGGGGCTAACGAACACCGGGGAGCTGTTTTTT
abundance: NA; v_gene: TRBV24-1; j_gene: TRBJ2-3; d_gene: TRBD2; CDR3aa: CATSGTSGRWADTQYF; CDR3nt: TGTGCCACCAGTGGGACTAGCGGGAGATGGGCGGATACGCAGTATTTT
abundance: NA; v_gene: TRBV9; j_gene: TRBJ2-5; d_gene: TRBD2; CDR3aa: CASSKTSFPETQYF; CDR3nt: TGTGCCAGCAGTAAGACTAGCTTCCCAGAGACCCAGTACTTC
abundance: NA; v_gene: TRBV19; j_gene: TRBJ1-2; d_gene: NA; CDR3aa: CASSIQQGDYGYTF; CDR3nt: TGTGCCAGTAGTATCCAACAGGGAGACTATGGCTACACCTTC
abundance: NA; v_gene: TRBV4-1; j_gene: TRBJ2-5; d_gene: TRBD2; CDR3aa: CASSYLLAGGETQYF; CDR3nt: TGCGCCAGCAGCTATTTACTAGCGGGAGGAGAGACCCAGTACTTC
abundance: NA; v_gene: TRBV21-1; j_gene: TRBJ2-5; d_gene: NA; CDR3aa: CASSGHPSGLKSQETQYF; CDR3nt: TGTGCCAGCAGCGGCCATCCATCCGGACTTAAGTCCCAAGAGACCCAGTACTTC